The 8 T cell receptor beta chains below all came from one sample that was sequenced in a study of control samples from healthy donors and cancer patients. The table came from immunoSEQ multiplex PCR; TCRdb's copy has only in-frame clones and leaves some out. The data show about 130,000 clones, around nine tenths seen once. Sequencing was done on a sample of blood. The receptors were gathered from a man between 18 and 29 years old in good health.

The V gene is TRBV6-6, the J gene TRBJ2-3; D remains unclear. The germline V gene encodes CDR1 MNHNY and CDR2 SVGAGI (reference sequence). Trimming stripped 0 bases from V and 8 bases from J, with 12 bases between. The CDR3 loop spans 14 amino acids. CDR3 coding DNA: TGTGCCAGCAGTTACTCGACCCTCACCGCTACGCAGTATTTT. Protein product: CASSYSTLTATQYF.

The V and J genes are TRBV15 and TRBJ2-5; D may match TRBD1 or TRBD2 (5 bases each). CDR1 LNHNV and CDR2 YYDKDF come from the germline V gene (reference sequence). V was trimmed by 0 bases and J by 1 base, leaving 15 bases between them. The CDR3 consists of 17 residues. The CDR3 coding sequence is TGTGCCACCAGCAGAGACCCCTGGCCAGGGAGCCAAGAGACCCAGTACTTC. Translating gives CATSRDPWPGSQETQYF.

This CDR3 reads CASSPVDNEQFF. The CDR3, as DNA: TGTGCCAGCAGTCCGGTGGACAATGAGCAGTTCTTC. The J gene is TRBJ2-1, the V gene TRBV6-2 or TRBV6-3; no firm D call. The V gene's germline CDR1 is MNHEY and CDR2 SVGEGT. V lost 5 bases to trimming and J lost 5 bases, with 7 bases between them. The CDR3 spans 12 residues.

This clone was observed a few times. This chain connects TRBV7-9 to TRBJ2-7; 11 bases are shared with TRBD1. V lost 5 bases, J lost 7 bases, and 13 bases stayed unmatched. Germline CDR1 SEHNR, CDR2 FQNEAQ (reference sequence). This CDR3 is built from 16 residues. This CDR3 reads CASSPRGGQGAWEQYV. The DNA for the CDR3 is TGTGCCAGCAGCCCACGCGGCGGACAGGGGGCGTGGGAGCAGTACGTC.

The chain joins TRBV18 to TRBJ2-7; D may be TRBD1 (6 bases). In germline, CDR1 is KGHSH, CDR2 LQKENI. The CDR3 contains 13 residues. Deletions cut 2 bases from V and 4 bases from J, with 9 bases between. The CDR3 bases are TGTGCCAGCTCACCAATCACAGGGTACGAGCAGTACTTC. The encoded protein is CASSPITGYEQYF. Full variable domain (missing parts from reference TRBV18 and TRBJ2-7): NAGVMQNPRHLVRRRGQEARLRCSPMKGHSHVYWYRQLPEEGLKFMVYLQKENIIDESGMPKERFSAEFPKEGPSILRIQQVVRGDSAAYFCASSPITGYEQYFGPGTRLTVT.

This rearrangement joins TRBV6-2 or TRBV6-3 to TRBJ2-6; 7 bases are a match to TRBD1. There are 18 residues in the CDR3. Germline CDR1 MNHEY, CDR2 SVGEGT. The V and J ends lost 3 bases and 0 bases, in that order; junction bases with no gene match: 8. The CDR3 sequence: CASSYEGDSSSGANVLTF. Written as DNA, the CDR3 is TGTGCCAGCAGTTATGAGGGGGACAGCTCCTCTGGGGCCAACGTCCTGACTTTC.

The CDR3 sequence: CSVVMGNTEAFF. The CDR3 DNA reads TGCAGCGTTGTGATGGGGAACACTGAAGCTTTCTTT. V gene TRBV29-1 combines with J gene TRBJ1-1; D not certain. The CDR3 runs 12 residues. Trimming removed 4 bases from V and 1 base from J, with 7 bases in between. Germline CDR1 reads SQVTM; CDR2 reads ANQGSEA. Supplemented by reference TRBV29-1 and TRBJ1-1, the full variable domain reads SAVISQKPSRDICQRGTSLTIQCQVDSQVTMMFWYRQQPGQSLTLIATANQGSEATYESGFVIDKFPISRPNLTFSTLTVSNMSPEDSSIYLCSVVMGNTEAFFGQGTRLTVV.

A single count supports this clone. Written as DNA, the CDR3 is TGTGCCAGCAGCACGGGACAGGGGGACTCTTCACCCCTCCACTTT. Residues: CASSTGQGDSSPLHF. This chain connects TRBV5-4 to TRBJ1-6; the match to TRBD1 covers 11 bases. CDR1 SGHNT and CDR2 YYREEE come from the germline V gene (reference sequence). This CDR3 spans 15 amino acids. V lost 4 bases to trimming and J lost 9 bases; unmatched junction nucleotides: 6.